The rows below give T cell receptor beta chains drawn from one sample of a study of cytomegalovirus exposure and HLA in healthy donors. Repertoires were generated with immunoSEQ multiplex PCR, while TCRdb's copy carries only in-frame clones and drops some. Among tens of thousands of clones listed, 80% to 95% were seen once. Sequencing was carried out using PBMCs. These receptors were collected from a woman aged 18-29 years in good health and CMV-seronegative. The CDR3 runs from the conserved cysteine through the conserved F or W.

>TRBJ2-1|TRBV15
CATSLGGLAREQFF
>TRBJ1-1|TRBV9
CASSVYPGSTEAFF
>TRBJ1-1|TRBV6-4
CASSAGMNTEAFF
>TRBJ1-2|TRBV7-9
CASSPHGQTNYGYTF
>TRBJ1-1|TRBV19
CASRSGQGAEAFF
>TRBJ2-3|TRBV7-7
CASSWDRGDTQYF
>TRBJ1-1|TRBV6-5
CASRKAAGTEAFF
>TRBJ1-2|TRBV11-2
CASSLDPYQVAPYGYTF
>TRBJ1-5|TRBV25-1
CASSEWEDQPQHF
>TRBJ2-3|TRBV7-8
CASSQGGGETSSTDTQYF
>TRBJ2-5|TRBV5-6
CASSRQGPETQYF
>TRBJ1-5|TRBV15
CATSRVWTGAPNQPQHF
>TRBJ2-5|TRBV5-1
CASSPYRGRKETQYF
>TRBJ1-1|TRBV19
CATHRRGMNTEAFF
>TRBJ2-1|TRBV29-1
CSVEGLRTGYNEQFF
>TRBJ2-5|TRBV19
CASSTRPTTRETQYF
>TRBJ1-2|TRBV27
CASSLGTGQGEFYGYTF
>TRBJ1-1|TRBV18
CASSLGTGGTNTEAFF
>TRBJ1-5|TRBV21-1
CASSKEGGGNGSNQPQHF
>TRBJ1-4|TRBV5-6
CASSLAAGKRPNEKLFF
>TRBJ2-1|TRBV11-2
CASMEIGLAGVSGEQFF
>TRBJ2-5|TRBV7-9
CASSSTGGVSETQYF
>TRBJ2-3|TRBV5-1
CASSLAASSTDTQYF
>TRBJ2-7|TRBV11-2
CASSQRVANEQYF
>TRBJ1-1|TRBV11-2
CASSPIRTGRNTEAFF
>TRBJ1-1|TRBV7-6
CASSPGGGFGLNTEAFF
>TRBJ2-7|TRBV5-4
CASSLDRTRQYF
>TRBJ2-1|TRBV29-1
CSVGVGYEQFF
>TRBJ1-5|TRBV27
CASRRQGSNQPQHF
>TRBJ2-2|TRBV6-5
CASSYSRGLTGELFF
>TRBJ2-7|TRBV6-4
CASSDSMERGVLYF
>TRBJ1-1|TRBV27
CASSFGGHTEAFF
>TRBJ2-5|TRBV5-1
CASSLRQETQYF
>TRBJ2-6|TRBV2
CASSESPSGKTF
>TRBJ1-3|TRBV10-3
CAISAPSIPGNTIYF
>TRBJ1-2|TRBV5-1
CASRVGRENYGYTF
>TRBJ2-1|TRBV2
CASSWGAGGLHNEQFF
>TRBJ1-5|TRBV2
CASSDSGGSNQPQHF
>TRBJ1-1|TRBV7-3
CASSLKRNTEAFF
>TRBJ2-3|TRBV10-3
CAIRMGSAGDTQYF
>TRBJ1-2|TRBV2
CASSGGQKDGYTF
>TRBJ2-7|TRBV10-3
CAISIGQAEQYF
>TRBJ1-1|TRBV15
CATRGGGDTEAFF
>TRBJ1-2|TRBV5-1
CASSLGQALSGYTF
>TRBJ2-1|TRBV4-1
CASSQDWGGDEQFF
>TRBJ2-1|TRBV5-1
CASSLDGLAGGYNEQFF
>TRBJ2-2|TRBV6-1
CASISGLPGELFF
>TRBJ2-6|TRBV5-6
CASSFGLAVPSGANVLTF
>TRBJ1-1|TRBV7-9
CASSLDSNTEAFF
>TRBJ2-1|TRBV11-2
CASMNRGREQFF
>TRBJ1-2|TRBV11-1
CASSKTGGGYTF
>TRBJ2-1|TRBV11-2
CASSSHGGGYNEQFF
>TRBJ1-5|TRBV7-8
CASSLRDRGLVSNQPQHF